The text below deals with one TCR beta chain. Its antigen is not known. Sequencing followed a ViraFEST assay step that expanded antigen-specific CD4+ T cells with viral peptide pools. Having been cultured for about 10 days, the cells underwent CD4+ T cell isolation. Each participant was given two doses of one vaccine (BNT162b2 or mRNA-1273). The data stem from a study of vaccination effects on CD4 cells after COVID-19. Produced via immunoSEQ multiplex PCR; TCRdb's table is partial and in-frame only. This repertoire shows roughly 25,000 clones, about 73% found once; its top ten account for 7% to 10%. The CDR3 is 14 residues long. V was clipped by 9 bases and J by 4 bases; unmatched bases: 5. Per the germline V gene, CDR1 is LNHDA and CDR2 is SQIVND (reference sequence).

The rearrangement joins TRBV19 to TRBJ2-2, with 10 bases fitting TRBD1. Material: CD4+ T cells from PBMCs cultured with SARS-CoV-2 spike peptides, obtained after COVID-19 vaccination. This clonotype originated in a human donor who received a COVID-19 vaccine. The CDR3 nucleotides are TGTGCCAGCGGGACAGGGGTTACCACCGGGGAGCTGTTTTTT. The encoded protein is CASGTGVTTGELFF.